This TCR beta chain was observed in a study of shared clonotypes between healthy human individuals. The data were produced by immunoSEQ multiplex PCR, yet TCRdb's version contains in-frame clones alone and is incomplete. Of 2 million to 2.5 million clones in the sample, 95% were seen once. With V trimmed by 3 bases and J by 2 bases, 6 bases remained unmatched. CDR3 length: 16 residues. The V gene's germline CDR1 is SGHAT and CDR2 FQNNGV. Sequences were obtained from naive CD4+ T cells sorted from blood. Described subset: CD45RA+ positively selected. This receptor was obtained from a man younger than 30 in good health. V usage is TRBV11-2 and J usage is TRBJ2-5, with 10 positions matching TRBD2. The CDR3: CASSFRTSGMQETQYF. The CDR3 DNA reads TGTGCCAGCAGCTTCCGGACTAGCGGAATGCAAGAGACCCAGTACTTC.